This T cell receptor beta chain was found in a study of shared clonotypes between healthy human individuals. This clone was picked up many times. Its antigen is unknown. Produced via immunoSEQ multiplex PCR; TCRdb's table is partial and in-frame only. The data show 740,000 or so clones, about three quarters seen once. Recent vaccinations or acute infections were absent in the healthy HIV-negative adult donors. Study-level points and caveats: For naive CD4 cells, approximately 4.7% of clonotypes were shared across a handful of donors. Depth of sequencing was expected to influence donor clonotype sharing. In contrast to clonotypes shared by all four donors, non-shared clonotypes had lower generation probabilities.

Sequenced: memory CD4+ T cells sorted from blood. Indicated subset: CD45RA-negative fraction. The sequence came from a woman in her thirties in good health.

The CDR3 is CAWSRGGHDYGYTF. The CDR3 region has the DNA TGTGCCTGGAGTCGGGGGGGGCACGACTATGGCTACACCTTC. V is TRBV30 and J is TRBJ1-2; weak D call: TRBD1 (6 bases). CDR1 is GTSNPN and CDR2 is SVGIG in the germline V gene (reference sequence). V lost 2 bases to trimming and J lost 3 bases, with 13 bases between them. The CDR3 covers 14 residues.